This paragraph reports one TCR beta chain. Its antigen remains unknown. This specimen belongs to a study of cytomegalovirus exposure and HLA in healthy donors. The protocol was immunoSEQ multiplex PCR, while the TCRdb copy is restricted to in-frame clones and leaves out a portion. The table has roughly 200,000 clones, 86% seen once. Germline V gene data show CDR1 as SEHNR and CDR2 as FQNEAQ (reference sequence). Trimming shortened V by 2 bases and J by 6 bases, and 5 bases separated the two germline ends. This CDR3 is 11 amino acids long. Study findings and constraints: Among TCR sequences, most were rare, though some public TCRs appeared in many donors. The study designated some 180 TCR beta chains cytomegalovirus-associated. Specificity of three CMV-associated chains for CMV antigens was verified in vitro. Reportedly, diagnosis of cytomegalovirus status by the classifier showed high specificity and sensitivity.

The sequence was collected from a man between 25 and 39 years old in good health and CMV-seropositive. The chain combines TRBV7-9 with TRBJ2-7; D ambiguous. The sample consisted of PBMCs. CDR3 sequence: CASSLSPEQYF. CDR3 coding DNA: TGTGCCAGCAGCTTATCCCCCGAGCAGTACTTC.